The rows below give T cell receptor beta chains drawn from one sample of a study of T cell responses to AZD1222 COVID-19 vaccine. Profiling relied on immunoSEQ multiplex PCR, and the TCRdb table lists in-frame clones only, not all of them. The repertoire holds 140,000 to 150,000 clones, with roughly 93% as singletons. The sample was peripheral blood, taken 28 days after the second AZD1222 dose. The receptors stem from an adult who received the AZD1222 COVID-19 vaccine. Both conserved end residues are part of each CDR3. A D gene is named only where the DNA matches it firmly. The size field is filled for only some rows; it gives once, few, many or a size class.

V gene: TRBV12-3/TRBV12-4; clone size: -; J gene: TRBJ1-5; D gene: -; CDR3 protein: CASSRQSNQPQHF; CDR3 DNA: TGTGCCAGCAGTCGACAGTCCAATCAGCCCCAGCATTTT
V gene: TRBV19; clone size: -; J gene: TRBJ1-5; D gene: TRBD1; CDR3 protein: CASSPQGAFYQPQHF; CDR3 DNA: TGTGCCAGTTCGCCCCAGGGGGCCTTCTATCAGCCCCAGCATTTT
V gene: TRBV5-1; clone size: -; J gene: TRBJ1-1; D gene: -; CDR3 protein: CASSLDRTHMNTEAFF; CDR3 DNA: TGCGCCAGCAGCTTGGACAGGACCCACATGAACACTGAAGCTTTCTTT
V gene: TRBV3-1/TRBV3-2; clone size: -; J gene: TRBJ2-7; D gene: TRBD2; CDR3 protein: CASSFRTSGYEQYF; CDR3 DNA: TGTGCCAGCAGCTTCCGGACTAGCGGCTACGAGCAGTACTTC
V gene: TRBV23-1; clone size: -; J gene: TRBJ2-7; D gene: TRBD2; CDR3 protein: CASSQWEGHMDLEPYEQYF; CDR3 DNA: TGCGCCAGCAGTCAATGGGAGGGGCACATGGACCTGGAACCGTACGAGCAGTACTTC
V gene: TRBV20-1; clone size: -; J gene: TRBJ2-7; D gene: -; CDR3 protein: CSARASYEQYF; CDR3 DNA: TGCAGTGCTAGGGCATCCTACGAGCAGTACTTC
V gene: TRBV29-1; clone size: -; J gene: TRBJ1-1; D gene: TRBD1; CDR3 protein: CSVRRDREEAFF; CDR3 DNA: TGCAGCGTTCGCCGGGACAGGGAAGAAGCTTTCTTT
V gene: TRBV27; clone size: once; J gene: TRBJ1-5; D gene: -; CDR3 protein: CASSLWGTNQPQHF; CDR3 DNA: TGTGCCAGCAGTTTATGGGGTACCAATCAGCCCCAGCATTTT
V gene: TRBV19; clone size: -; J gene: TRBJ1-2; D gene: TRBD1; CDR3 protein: CASTKDRDYGYTF; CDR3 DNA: TGTGCCAGCACCAAGGACAGGGACTATGGCTACACCTTC
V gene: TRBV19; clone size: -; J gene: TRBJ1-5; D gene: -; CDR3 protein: CASSSGTLNQPQHF; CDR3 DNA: TGTGCCAGTAGTTCAGGGACGCTCAATCAGCCCCAGCATTTT
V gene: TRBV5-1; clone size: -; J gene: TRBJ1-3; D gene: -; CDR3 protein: CASSLFGGLSGNTIYF; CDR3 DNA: TGCGCCAGCAGCTTGTTTGGGGGCCTCTCTGGAAACACCATATATTTT
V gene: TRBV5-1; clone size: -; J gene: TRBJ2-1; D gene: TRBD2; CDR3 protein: CASSPPSGGADEQFF; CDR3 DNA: TGCGCCAGCAGCCCCCCTAGCGGGGGGGCAGATGAGCAGTTCTTC
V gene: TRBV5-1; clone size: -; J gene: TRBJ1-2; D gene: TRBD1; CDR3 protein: CASSLTGGVYGYTF; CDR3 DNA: TGCGCCAGCAGCTTGACAGGGGGCGTCTATGGCTACACCTTC
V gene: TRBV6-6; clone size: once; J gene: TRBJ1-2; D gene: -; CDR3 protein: CASSYGAGANYGYTF; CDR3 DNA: TGTGCCAGCAGTTACGGGGCAGGGGCTAACTATGGCTACACCTTC
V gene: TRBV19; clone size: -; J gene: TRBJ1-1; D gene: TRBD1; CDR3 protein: CASWPPRGDRGGGAFF; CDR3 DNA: TGTGCCAGTTGGCCCCCTAGGGGGGACAGGGGAGGCGGAGCTTTCTTT
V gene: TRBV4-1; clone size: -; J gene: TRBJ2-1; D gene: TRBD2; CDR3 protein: CASSRTSGPYNEQFF; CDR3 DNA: TGCGCCAGCAGCCGAACTAGCGGGCCTTACAATGAGCAGTTCTTC
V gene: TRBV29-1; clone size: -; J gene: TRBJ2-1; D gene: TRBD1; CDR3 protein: CSVATGTMYEQFF; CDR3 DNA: TGCAGCGTTGCGACAGGGACCATGTATGAGCAGTTCTTC
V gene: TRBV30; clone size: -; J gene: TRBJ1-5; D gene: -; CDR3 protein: CAWSLAYSNQPQHF; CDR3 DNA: TGTGCCTGGAGTTTAGCTTATAGCAATCAGCCCCAGCATTTT
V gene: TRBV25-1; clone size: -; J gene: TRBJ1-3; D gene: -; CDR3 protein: CASTGGGAGNTIYF; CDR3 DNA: TGTGCCAGCACCGGAGGGGGGGCTGGAAACACCATATATTTT
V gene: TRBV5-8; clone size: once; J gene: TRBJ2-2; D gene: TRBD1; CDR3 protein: CASRSGWGQTYTGELFF; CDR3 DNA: TGTGCCAGCAGATCCGGTTGGGGACAGACCTACACCGGGGAGCTGTTTTTT
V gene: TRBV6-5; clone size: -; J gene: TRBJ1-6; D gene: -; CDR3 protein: CASSYEGRSPLHF; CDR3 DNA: TGTGCCAGCAGTTACGAGGGGCGGTCACCCCTCCACTTT
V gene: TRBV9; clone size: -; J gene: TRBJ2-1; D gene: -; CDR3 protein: CASSVVEGGSYNEQFF; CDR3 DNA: TGTGCCAGCAGCGTAGTTGAGGGGGGCTCCTACAATGAGCAGTTCTTC
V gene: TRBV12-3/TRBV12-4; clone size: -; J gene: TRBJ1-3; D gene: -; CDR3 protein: CASSLGNTIYF; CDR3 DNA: TGTGCCAGCAGTTTAGGCAACACCATATATTTT
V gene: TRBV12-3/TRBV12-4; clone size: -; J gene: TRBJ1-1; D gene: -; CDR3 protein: CASSFTGTEAFF; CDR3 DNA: TGTGCCAGCAGTTTTACGGGTACTGAAGCTTTCTTT
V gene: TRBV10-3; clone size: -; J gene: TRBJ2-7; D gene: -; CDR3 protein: CAISESGKALNYEQYF; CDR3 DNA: TGTGCCATCAGTGAGTCTGGGAAGGCACTAAACTACGAGCAGTACTTC
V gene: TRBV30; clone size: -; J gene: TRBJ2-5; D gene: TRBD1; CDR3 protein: CAWSPGQTFQETQYF; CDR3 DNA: TGTGCCTGGTCTCCGGGACAGACTTTCCAAGAGACCCAGTACTTC
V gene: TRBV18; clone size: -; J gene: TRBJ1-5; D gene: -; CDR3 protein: CASSPLDSNQPQHF; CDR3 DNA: TGTGCCAGCTCACCACTGGATAGCAATCAGCCCCAGCATTTT
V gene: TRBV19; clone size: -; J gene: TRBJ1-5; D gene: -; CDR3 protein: CACSLSNQPQHF; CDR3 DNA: TGTGCCTGCTCATTGAGCAATCAGCCCCAGCATTTT
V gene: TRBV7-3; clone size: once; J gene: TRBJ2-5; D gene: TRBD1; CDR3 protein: CASSLGQGRTQYF; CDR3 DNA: TGTGCCAGCAGCCTCGGACAGGGAAGGACCCAGTACTTC
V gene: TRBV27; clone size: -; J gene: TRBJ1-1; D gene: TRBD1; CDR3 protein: CASSGGDRRYTEAFF; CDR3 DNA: TGTGCCAGCAGTGGCGGGGACAGGCGATACACTGAAGCTTTCTTT
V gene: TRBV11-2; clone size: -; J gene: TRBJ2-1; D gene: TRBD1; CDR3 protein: CASSLDQGAYNEQFF; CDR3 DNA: TGTGCCAGCAGCTTAGATCAGGGGGCCTACAATGAGCAGTTCTTC
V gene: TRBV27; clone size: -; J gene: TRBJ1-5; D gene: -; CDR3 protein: CASSLRESNQPQHF; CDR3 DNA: TGTGCCAGCAGTCTGAGAGAGAGCAATCAGCCCCAGCATTTT
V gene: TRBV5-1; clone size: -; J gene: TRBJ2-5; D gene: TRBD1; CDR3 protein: CASSLGTGAAQETQYF; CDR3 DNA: TGCGCCAGCAGCCTAGGGACAGGAGCCGCACAAGAGACCCAGTACTTC
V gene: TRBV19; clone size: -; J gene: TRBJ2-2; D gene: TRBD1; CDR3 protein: CASSNRQGGPGELFF; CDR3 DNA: TGTGCCAGTAGTAACCGACAGGGGGGCCCCGGGGAGCTGTTTTTT
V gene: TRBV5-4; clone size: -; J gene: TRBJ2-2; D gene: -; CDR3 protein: CASSLLGVTGELFF; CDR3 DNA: TGTGCCAGCAGCTTGTTAGGGGTAACCGGGGAGCTGTTTTTT
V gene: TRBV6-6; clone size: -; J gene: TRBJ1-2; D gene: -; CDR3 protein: CASRSGPSAGYGYTF; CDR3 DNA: TGTGCCAGCAGATCCGGGCCATCTGCTGGCTATGGCTACACCTTC
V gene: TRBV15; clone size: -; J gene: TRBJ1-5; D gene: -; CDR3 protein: CATSRNSGTNSNQPQHF; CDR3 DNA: TGTGCCACCAGCAGGAACTCCGGGACAAATAGCAATCAGCCCCAGCATTTT
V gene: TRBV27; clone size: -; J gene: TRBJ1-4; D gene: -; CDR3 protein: CASRGGLATNEKLFF; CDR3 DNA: TGTGCCAGCAGGGGGGGGTTAGCAACTAATGAAAAACTGTTTTTT
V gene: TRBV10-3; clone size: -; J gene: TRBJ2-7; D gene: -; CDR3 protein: CAISPGPRLSYEQYF; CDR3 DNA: TGTGCCATCAGCCCCGGGCCGCGGCTTTCCTACGAGCAGTACTTC
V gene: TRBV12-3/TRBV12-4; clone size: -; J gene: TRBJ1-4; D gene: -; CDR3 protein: CASSSSEKLFF; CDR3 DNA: TGTGCCAGCAGTTCAAGTGAAAAACTGTTTTTT
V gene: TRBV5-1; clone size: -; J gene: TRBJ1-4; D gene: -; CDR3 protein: CASSGEGYTNEKLFF; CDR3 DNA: TGCGCCAGCAGCGGGGAGGGGTACACTAATGAAAAACTGTTTTTT
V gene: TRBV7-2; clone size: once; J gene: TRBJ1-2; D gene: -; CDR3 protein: CASRLQRGRDANYGYTF; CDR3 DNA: TGTGCCAGCAGACTGCAGCGGGGGCGCGATGCCAACTATGGCTACACCTTC
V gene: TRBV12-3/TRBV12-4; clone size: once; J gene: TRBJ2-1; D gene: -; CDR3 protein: CASSFSYNEQFF; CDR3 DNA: TGTGCCAGCAGTTTTTCCTACAATGAGCAGTTCTTC
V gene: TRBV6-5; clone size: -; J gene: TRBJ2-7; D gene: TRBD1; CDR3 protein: CASSPTGGNEQYF; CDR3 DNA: TGTGCCAGCAGTCCGACAGGGGGGAACGAGCAGTACTTC
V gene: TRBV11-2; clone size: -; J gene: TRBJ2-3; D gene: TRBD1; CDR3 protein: CASSFQGVPTDTQYF; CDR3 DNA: TGTGCCAGCAGCTTCCAGGGGGTACCCACAGATACGCAGTATTTT
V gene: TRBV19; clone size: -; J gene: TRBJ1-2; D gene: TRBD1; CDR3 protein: CASSISPGQADGYTF; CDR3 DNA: TGTGCCAGTAGTATCTCTCCGGGACAGGCCGATGGCTACACCTTC
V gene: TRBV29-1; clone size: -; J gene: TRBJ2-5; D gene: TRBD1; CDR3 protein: CSVDTGVVETQYF; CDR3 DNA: TGCAGCGTAGACACAGGGGTCGTTGAGACCCAGTACTTC
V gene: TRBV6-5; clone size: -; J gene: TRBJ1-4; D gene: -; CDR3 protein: CASALGEKLFF; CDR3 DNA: TGTGCCAGCGCCCTAGGAGAAAAACTGTTTTTT
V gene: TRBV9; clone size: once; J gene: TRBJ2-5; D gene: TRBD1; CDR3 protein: CASSEDRQGSETQYF; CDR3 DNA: TGTGCCAGCAGCGAGGATCGACAGGGGTCTGAGACCCAGTACTTC
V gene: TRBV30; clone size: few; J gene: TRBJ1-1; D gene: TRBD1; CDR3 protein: CAWVGQGSAEAFF; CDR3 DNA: TGTGCCTGGGTGGGACAGGGGAGCGCTGAAGCTTTCTTT
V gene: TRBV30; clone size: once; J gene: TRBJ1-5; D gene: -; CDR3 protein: CAWSVRSHNQPQHF; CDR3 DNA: TGTGCCTGGAGTGTAAGGTCGCACAATCAGCCCCAGCATTTT
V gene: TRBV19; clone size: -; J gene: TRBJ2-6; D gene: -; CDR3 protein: CASSIISSGANVLTF; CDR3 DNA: TGTGCCAGTAGTATAATCAGCTCTGGGGCCAACGTCCTGACTTTC
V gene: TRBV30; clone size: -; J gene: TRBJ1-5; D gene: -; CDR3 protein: CAWGGSHSNQPQHF; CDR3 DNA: TGTGCCTGGGGGGGCTCCCATAGCAATCAGCCCCAGCATTTT
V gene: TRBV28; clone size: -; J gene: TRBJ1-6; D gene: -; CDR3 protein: CASSLRMDMAPLHF; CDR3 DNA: TGTGCCAGCAGTTTAAGGATGGACATGGCACCCCTCCACTTT
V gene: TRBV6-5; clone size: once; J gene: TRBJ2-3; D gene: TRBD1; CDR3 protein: CASTQGATDTQYF; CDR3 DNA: TGTGCCAGCACCCAGGGGGCCACAGATACGCAGTATTTT
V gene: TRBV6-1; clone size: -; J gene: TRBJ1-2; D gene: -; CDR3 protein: CASSEAATVSYGYTF; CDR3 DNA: TGTGCCAGCAGTGAAGCGGCGACAGTCAGCTATGGCTACACCTTC
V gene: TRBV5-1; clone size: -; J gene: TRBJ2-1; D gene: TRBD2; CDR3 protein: CASSPSGISYNEQFF; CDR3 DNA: TGCGCCAGCAGCCCTAGCGGAATCTCCTACAATGAGCAGTTCTTC